The sequence of this T cell receptor (beta chain) was determined in a study of shared clonotypes between healthy human individuals (dated by TCRdb to the early 2020s). Concerning the study at large: The cohort included a few men and a couple of women between 18 and 49 years of age. For each donor, CD4 naive and CD4 memory were each given three plates, CD8 naive was given two plates, and CD8 memory was given one plate. The study deeply sequenced blood TCR repertoires of five healthy adults to estimate repertoire size and the extent of clonotype sharing between individuals. Between about 0.9 and 10 billion PBMCs per donor were obtained by leukapheresis. Libraries were prepared and TCR repertoires were sequenced by different laboratories using diverse techniques, in order to increase sequencing depth and limit assay-specific biases.

The donors were healthy, HIV-negative adults with no recently reported acute infections or vaccinations. Only Caucasian adults living in Nashville, Tennessee, USA were represented among the donors. CD4+ T cells were enriched by magnetic negative selection, after which naive cells were positively selected on CD45RA and the negative fraction was taken as the memory subset. Blood was collected by leukapheresis, and PBMCs were isolated by Ficoll-Histopaque density gradient centrifugation and then cryopreserved in liquid nitrogen vapor phase. Analytical flow cytometry was used to check the purity and quantity of each magnetically sorted T cell population. From each sorted fraction, genomic DNA was isolated and quantified by UV absorbance on a Nanodrop 2000c. Overall study outcomes, separate from this receptor: Only blood was sampled, and tissue TCR repertoires likely differ from those in blood. Even with the large sequencing depth, rarefaction of the sorted-subset datasets indicated that sequencing was incomplete. Across a handful of donors, approximately 4.9% of naive CD4, over 3% of naive CD8, roughly 2.2% of memory CD4, and roughly 0.41% of memory CD8 clonotypes were shared. Pairwise subsampling indicated that sequencing depth was expected to affect the degree of clonotype sharing among donors. Naive subsets generally had larger estimated clonotype richness than memory subsets. The small number of donors limited the genetic and exposure-history diversity represented. Compared with non-shared clonotypes, the clonotypes found in all four sorted-subset donors had higher generation probabilities.

CDR1 is given as SGHNT and CDR2 as YENEEA, both from the germline V gene. From the cysteine up to the phenylalanine, the CDR3 has a length of 15 residues. CDR3 DNA is the only sequence kept; it has 45 bases, read in frame from the first base. Trimming takes 2 bases off V and 3 bases off J; junction bases not matched to a gene: 6. TCR CDR3 regions were amplified from genomic DNA by multiplex PCR using the deep immunoSEQ assay. Extracted genomic DNA from each cell subset was distributed evenly across all wells of several immunoSEQ 96-well plates, and each plate was treated as a replicate. For sorted subsets, each replicate PCR was loaded with around 200 ng genomic DNA, equivalent to 30,000 or so T cell genomes. Purified libraries were measured with a Qubit 3.0 fluorometer, size-checked on a Bioanalyzer 2100, and measured again with the KAPA Library Quantification kit. Every immunoSEQ 96-well plate was sequenced on a dedicated single-read 150-cycle Illumina NextSeq 550 flow cell. In the original analysis: Because the immunoSEQ output held only junctional sequences and lacked quality scores, the filtering could not match the filtering applied to full-length reads. Sequences were annotated with PyIR, a Python wrapper for IgBLAST v1.9, and V/J genes and CDR3 were assigned using IMGT germline references. Reads were removed for weak V/J assignments (E-value above 1e-6), missing CDR3, stop codons, out-of-frame junctions, or ambiguous translated residues. V3J clonotypes were defined as sequences sharing an identical inferred V gene, J gene, and CDR3 amino acid sequence. Percentage overlap between repertoires was calculated by dividing the number of shared unique clonotypes by the size of the smaller repertoire. Richness of each repertoire was evaluated using RTK rarefaction, the Chao1 estimator, and Recon v2.1 estimates of unobserved clonotypes. Generation probabilities for all TCRbeta clonotypes obtained by the gDNA method from a few donors were computed using OLGA. TCRdb holds this immuneACCESS table with in-frame rearrangements only. Some clones are missing; in checked studies, unresolved V genes explain under half, and the rest has no known cause. That table gives V, J and clone size, and the DNA gave D and trimming. This sample has roughly 1,500,000 clones in its table, and 95% to 99% of those were observed once. The ten largest clones represent 0.4% to 0.45% of the sample.

In the case of this clone: It lacks a known antigen. The record has no base qualities; no much larger clone is one base away.

The V gene is TRBV11-3 and the J gene is TRBJ2-7, with 8 bases in between that match TRBD2. What was sequenced was naive CD4+ T cells sorted from blood. Read against the paper, the sample's cell subset or site label means: CD45RA+ positively selected. The source is a young man in good health. The bases read TGTGCCAGCAGCTTAAGGTCGGGAGGGATCTACGAGCAGTACTTC. Translated, it reads CASSLRSGGIYEQYF. Where the CDR3 stops, the reference TRBV11-3 and TRBJ2-7 genes take over; the full variable domain is EAGVVQSPRYKIIEKKQPVAFWCNPISGHNTLYWYLQNLGQGPELLIRYENEEAVDDSQLPKDRFSAERLKGVDSTLKIQPAELGDSAVYLCASSLRSGGIYEQYFGPGTRLTVT.